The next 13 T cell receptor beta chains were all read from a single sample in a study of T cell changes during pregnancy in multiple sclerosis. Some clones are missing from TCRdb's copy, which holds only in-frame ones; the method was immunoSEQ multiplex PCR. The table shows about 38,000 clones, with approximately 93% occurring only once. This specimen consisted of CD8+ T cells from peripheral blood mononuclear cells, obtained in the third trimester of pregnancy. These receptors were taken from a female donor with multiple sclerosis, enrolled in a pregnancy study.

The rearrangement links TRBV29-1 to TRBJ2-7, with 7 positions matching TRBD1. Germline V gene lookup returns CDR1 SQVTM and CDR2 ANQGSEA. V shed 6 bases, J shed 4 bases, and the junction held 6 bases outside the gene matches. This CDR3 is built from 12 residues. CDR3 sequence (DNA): TGCAGCGTATTAACAGGGGTATACGAGCAGTACTTC. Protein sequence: CSVLTGVYEQYF.

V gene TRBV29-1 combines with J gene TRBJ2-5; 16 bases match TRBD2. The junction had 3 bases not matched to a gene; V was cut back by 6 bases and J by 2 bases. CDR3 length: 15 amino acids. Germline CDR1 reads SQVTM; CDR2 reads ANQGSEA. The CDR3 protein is CSVGLAGGVQETQYF. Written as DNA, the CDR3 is TGCAGCGTGGGACTAGCGGGGGGGGTACAAGAGACCCAGTACTTC.

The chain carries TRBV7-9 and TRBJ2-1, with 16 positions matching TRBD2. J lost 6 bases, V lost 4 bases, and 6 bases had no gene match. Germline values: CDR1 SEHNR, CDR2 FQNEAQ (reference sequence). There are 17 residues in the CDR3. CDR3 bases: TGTGCCAGCAGCTCGGGACTAGCGGGGGGGTCGGTCAATGAGCAGTTCTTC. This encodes CASSSGLAGGSVNEQFF. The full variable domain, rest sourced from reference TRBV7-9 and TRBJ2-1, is DTGVSQNPRHKITKRGQNVTFRCDPISEHNRLYWYRQTLGQGPEFLTYFQNEAQLEKSRLLSDRFSAERPKGSFSTLEIQRTEQGDSAMYLCASSSGLAGGSVNEQFFGPGTRLTVL.

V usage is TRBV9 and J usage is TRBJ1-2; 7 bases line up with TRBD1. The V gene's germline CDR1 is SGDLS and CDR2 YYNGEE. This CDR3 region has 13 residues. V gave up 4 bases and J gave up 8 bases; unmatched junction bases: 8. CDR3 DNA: TGTGCCAGCAGCCCAGGGACAGCTAAAGGCTACACCTTC. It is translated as CASSPGTAKGYTF.

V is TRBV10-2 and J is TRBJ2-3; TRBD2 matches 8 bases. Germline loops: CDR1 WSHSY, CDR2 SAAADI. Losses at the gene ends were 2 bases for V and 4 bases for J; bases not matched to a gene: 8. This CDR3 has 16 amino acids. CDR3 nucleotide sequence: TGCGCCAGCAGTGAGGATGGCGGGGGGTTCGCAGATACGCAGTATTTT. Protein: CASSEDGGGFADTQYF.

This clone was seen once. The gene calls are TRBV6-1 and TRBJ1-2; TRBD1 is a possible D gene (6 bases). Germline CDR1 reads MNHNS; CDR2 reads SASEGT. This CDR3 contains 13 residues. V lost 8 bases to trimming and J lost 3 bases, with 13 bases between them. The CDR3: CASEQGNDYGYTF. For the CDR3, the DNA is TGTGCCAGCGAGCAGGGGAATGACTATGGCTACACCTTC.

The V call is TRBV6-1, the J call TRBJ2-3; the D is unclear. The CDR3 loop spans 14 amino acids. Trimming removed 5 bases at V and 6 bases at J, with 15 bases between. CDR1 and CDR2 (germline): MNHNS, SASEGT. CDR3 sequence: CASSLLINSDTQYF. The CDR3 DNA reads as TGTGCCAGCAGTCTGTTGATAAACAGCGATACGCAGTATTTT.

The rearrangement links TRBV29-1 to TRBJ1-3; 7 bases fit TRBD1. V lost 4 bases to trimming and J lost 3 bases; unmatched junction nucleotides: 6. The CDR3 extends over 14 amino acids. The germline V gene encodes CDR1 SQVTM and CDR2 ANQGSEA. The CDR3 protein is CSVVGSGGGNTIYF. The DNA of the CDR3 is TGCAGCGTTGTAGGGTCAGGGGGTGGAAACACCATATATTTT.

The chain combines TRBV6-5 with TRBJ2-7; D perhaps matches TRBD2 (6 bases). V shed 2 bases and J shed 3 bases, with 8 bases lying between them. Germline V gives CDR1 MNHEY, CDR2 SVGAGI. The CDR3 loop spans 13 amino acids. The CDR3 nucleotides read TGTGCCAGCAGTTACACGGGACTCTACGAGCAGTACTTC. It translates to CASSYTGLYEQYF.

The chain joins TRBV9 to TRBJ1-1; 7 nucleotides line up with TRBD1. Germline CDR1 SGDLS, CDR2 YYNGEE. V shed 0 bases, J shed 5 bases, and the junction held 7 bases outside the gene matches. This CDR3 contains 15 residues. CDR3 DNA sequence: TGTGCCAGCAGCGTAGGAAGGGACAGCAATACTGAAGCTTTCTTT. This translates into CASSVGRDSNTEAFF.

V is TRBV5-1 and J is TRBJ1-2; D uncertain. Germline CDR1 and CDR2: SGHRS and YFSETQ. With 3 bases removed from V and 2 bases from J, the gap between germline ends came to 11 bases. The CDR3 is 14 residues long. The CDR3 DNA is TGCGCCAGCAGCTCGGAGGAATTGAACTATGGCTACACCTTC. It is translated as CASSSEELNYGYTF.

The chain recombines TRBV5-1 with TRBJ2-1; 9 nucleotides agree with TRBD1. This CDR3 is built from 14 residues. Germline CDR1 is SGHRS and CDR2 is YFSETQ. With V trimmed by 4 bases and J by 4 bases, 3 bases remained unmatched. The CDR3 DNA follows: TGCGCCAGCAGCCCTGGACAGGGGTACAATGAGCAGTTCTTC. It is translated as CASSPGQGYNEQFF.

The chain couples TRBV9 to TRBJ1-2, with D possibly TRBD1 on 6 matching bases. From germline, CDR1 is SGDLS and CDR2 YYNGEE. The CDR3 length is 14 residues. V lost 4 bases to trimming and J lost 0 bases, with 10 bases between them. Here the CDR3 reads CASSPDRSNYGYTF. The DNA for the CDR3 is TGTGCCAGCAGCCCAGACAGGTCTAACTATGGCTACACCTTC.